Sequencing of this T cell receptor beta chain was carried out in a study of cytomegalovirus exposure and HLA in healthy donors. Study at large: Early on, a data release was issued that held approximately 92 million unique TCRs from HLA-typed donors.

In regard to this clone: The same CDR3 also results from other DNA sequences found in this sample.

Deletions cut 3 bases from V and 1 base from J, with 7 bases between. CDR3 length: 14 amino acids. Germline V CDR1 and CDR2: KGHSH, LQKENI. Amplification used 60 Vbeta primers and 13 Jbeta primers. Clones were sequenced by immunoSEQ multiplex PCR, and TCRdb holds only the in-frame ones, with some missing. The sample has about 150,000 clones. Sequences were obtained from PBMCs. The clonotype originates from a woman aged 50 to 65 in good health and CMV-seronegative. V usage is TRBV18 and J usage is TRBJ1-3, with D unclear. CDR3: CASSPAGSGNTIYF. CDR3 DNA sequence: TGTGCCAGCTCACCGGCAGGATCTGGAAACACCATATATTTT.